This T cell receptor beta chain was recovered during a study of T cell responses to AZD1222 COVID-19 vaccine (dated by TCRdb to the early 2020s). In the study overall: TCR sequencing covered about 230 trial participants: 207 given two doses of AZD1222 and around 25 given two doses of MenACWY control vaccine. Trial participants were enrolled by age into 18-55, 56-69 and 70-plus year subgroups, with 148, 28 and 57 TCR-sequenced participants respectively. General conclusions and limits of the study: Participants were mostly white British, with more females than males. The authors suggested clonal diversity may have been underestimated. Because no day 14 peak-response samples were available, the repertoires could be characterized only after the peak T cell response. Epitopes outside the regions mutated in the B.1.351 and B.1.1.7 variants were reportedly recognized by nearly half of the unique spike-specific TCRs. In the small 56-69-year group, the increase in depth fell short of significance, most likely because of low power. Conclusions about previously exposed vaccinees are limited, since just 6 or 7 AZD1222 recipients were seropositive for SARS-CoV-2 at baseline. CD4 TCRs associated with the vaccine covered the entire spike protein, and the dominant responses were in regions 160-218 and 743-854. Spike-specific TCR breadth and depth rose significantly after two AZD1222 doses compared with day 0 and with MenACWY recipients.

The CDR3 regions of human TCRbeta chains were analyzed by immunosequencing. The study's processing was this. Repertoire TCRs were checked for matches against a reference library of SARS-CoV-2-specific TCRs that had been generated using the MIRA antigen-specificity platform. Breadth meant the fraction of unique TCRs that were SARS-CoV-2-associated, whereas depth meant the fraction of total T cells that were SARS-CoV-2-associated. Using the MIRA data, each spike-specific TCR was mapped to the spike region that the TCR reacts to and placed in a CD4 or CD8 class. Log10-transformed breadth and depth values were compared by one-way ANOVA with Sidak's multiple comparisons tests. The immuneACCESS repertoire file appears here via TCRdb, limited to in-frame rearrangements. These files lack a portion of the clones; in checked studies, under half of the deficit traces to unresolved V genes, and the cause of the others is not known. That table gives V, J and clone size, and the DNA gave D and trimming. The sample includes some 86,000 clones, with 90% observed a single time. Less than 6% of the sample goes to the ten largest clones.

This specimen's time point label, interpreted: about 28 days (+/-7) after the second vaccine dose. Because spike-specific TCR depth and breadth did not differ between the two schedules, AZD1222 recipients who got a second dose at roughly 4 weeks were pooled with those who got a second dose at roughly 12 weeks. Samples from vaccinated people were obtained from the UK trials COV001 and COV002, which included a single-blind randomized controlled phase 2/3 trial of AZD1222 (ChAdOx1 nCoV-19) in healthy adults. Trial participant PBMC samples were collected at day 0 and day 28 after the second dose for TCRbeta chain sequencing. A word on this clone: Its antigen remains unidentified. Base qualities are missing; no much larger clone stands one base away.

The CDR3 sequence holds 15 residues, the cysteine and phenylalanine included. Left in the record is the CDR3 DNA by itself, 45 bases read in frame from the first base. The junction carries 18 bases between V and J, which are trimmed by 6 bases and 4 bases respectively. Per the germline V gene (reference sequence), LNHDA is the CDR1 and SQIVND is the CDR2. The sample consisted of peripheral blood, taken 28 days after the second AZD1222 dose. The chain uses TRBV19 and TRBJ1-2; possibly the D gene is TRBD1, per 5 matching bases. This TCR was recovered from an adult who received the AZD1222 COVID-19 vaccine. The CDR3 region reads CASSRQGLPFYGYTF. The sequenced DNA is TGTGCCAGTAGCCGCCAGGGATTACCTTTCTATGGCTACACCTTC.